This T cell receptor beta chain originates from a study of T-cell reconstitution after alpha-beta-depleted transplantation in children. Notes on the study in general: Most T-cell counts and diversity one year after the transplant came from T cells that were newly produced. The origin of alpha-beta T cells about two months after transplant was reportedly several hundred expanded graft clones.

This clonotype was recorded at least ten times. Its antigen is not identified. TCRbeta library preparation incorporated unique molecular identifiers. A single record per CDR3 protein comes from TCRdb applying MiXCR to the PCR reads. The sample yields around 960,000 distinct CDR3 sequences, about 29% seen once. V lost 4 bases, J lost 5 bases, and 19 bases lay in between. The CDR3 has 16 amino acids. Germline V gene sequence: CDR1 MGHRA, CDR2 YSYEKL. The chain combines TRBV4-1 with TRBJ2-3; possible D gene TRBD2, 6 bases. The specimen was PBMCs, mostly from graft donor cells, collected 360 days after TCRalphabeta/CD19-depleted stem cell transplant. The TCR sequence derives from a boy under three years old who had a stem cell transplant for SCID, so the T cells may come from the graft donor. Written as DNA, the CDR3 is TGCGCCAGCAGCCCCCAACCGAGACTAGGGGTAGATACGCAGTATTTT. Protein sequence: CASSPQPRLGVDTQYF.